This TCR beta chain was sequenced during a study of beta chain features in type 1 diabetes. Study details: Similarity in age, gender and cell yields was seen between patients and healthy donors. Findings of the study overall: Shorter TCRB CDR3s, moderately but significantly so, were found in Type 1 diabetes patients in all four CD4+ subsets. For patients and controls alike, PCR might favor shorter templates to the same degree. In type 1 diabetes patients, VDJ junctions had fewer insertions; deletions at these junctions were more frequent.

Unmatched junction bases numbered 5, after V lost 4 bases and J lost 4 bases. The CDR3 is made up of 14 amino acids. The germline V gene encodes CDR1 SGHTA and CDR2 FQGNSA. This clone showed up just a few times. Its antigen is currently unknown. Of the isolated RNA, all was reverse transcribed, and so the sequenced material was expressed TCRB transcripts. Libraries were prepared by immunoSEQ multiplex PCR; TCRdb keeps only in-frame clonotypes and omits some of them. The sample contains over 650,000 clones, more than 13% of which appear only once. The receptor was derived from a man between 18 and 35 years old with type 1 diabetes. The chain couples TRBV7-2 to TRBJ1-1; 8 bases are shared with TRBD1. What was sequenced was naive CD4+ T cells from blood. The chain's CDR3 is CASSSRQGSTEAFF. The CDR3 DNA is TGTGCCAGCAGCTCGAGACAGGGGAGCACTGAAGCTTTCTTT.